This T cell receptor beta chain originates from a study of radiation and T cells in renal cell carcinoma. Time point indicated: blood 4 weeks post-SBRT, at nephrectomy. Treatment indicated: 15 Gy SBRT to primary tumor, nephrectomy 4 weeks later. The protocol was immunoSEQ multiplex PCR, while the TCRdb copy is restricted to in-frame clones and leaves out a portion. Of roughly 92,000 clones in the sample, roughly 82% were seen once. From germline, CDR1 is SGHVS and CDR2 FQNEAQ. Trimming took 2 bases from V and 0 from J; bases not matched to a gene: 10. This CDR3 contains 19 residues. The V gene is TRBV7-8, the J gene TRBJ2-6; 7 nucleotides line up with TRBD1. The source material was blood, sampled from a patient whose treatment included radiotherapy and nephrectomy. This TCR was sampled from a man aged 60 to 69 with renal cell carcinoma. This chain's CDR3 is CASSLNYYRGPSGANVLTF. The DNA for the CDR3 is TGTGCCAGCAGCTTAAACTATTACAGGGGCCCCTCTGGGGCCAACGTCCTGACTTTC.